This T cell receptor beta chain was sequenced during a study of T cells in Graves' hyperthyroidism and ophthalmopathy (dated by TCRdb to about 2019). A note on the overall study: Peripheral blood samples were taken at initial diagnosis, before any treatment was given. A discovery cohort of around 98 patients, about 40 with Graves' ophthalmopathy and 57 with stable Graves' hyperthyroidism, was used to find distinguishing TCR V-J signatures. An independent validation cohort of under 20 hyperthyroidism patients and about 15 patients who later progressed to ophthalmopathy tested prospective prediction of ophthalmopathy. The 80 to 100 discovery patients were randomly divided into training and test sets at a 7:3 ratio. The study also compared thyroid tissue and blood T-cell repertoires from about 6 Graves' hyperthyroidism patients. After sampling, hyperthyroidism patients received methimazole starting at 30 mg daily, and ophthalmopathy patients received high-dose intravenous methylprednisolone. TCR Vbeta CDR3 sequencing of 140 or so peripheral blood samples (over 40 ophthalmopathy, approximately 80 hyperthyroidism and approximately 17 progressor patients) is reported in the paper.

This clonotype was observed many times. Its antigen remains undetermined. Base qualities were left out, and no much larger clone turns up one base away. TCR beta CDR3 regions were amplified from RNA transcripts. A first-round RT-PCR of the TCR CDR3 used the HTBI primer set with the Qiagen OneStep RT-PCR kit. A second multiplex PCR round built the libraries, followed by size selection and purification. Sequencing of the libraries was done on an Illumina HiSeq2000 using paired-end 100 bp reads. As for the original processing: SOAPnuke was used to process the raw data, removing reads that contained adapters or uncalled bases, had a mean Phred below 15, or lacked an exact match to the constant primer or identifier. High-quality paired reads were merged with COPE v1.2.5, and unique nucleotide sequences were defined as clonotypes. MiTCR v1.1 was used to align clonotypes to the IMGT TRBV, TRBD and TRBJ reference segments. Only V-J combinations with frequency above 0.0001, covering roughly 99% of repertoires, were analysed. The TCS score was defined as F50 (clonal expansion) divided by E x V (chaos), with BLOSUM62-based TCRdist calculated between CDR3 peptides within each V-J. Welch's t-statistics and random forest reduced some 510 V-J features to 13, which were used in a naive Bayes classifier (R e1071). The raw public reads went through TCRdb reprocessing: fastp at Q25, MiXCR clone calling, in-frame beta chains kept. Entries are consolidated by CDR3 protein sequence, retaining the most common genes and DNA. V and J calls and clone size were set by TCRdb, not the authors. The table for this sample lists hundreds of thousands of distinct CDR3 sequences; 11% to 15% of them were counted only once. Around 28% of the sample belongs to the ten largest clones.

The research as a whole found: Most expanded thyroid clonotypes (frequency above 0.001) were also detected in blood, suggesting blood repertoires may reflect thyroid immune responses. Sample size was not statistically predetermined, and blinding of investigators to group allocation was not performed. In validation, progression to ophthalmopathy was predicted by the model with 70.59% sensitivity and roughly 76% specificity, a median of about 6.8 months before onset. A model built on a 13 V-J signature distinguished ophthalmopathy from stable hyperthyroidism, reaching about 88% sensitivity and 81.08% specificity in cross-validation and 80%/75% in testing.

In the germline V gene, CDR1 corresponds to SGHTA and CDR2 to FQGNSA. The CDR3 numbers 16 residues from cysteine through phenylalanine. The kept DNA is CDR3 alone, 48 bases in frame from the first base. V ends up 2 bases short and J 10 bases short, with an unmatched junction base count of 12. Ophthalmopathy patients had moderately to severely active disease, Clinical Activity Score of at least 3, NOSPECS grade of at least 4, and duration under 3 months. Any patient with an uncontrolled infection, another autoimmune disease, pregnancy or lactation was excluded. Diagnoses were based on clinical symptoms, serum thyroxine and TRAb, thyroid ultrasound and orbital computed tomography. PBMCs were separated from 7.5 to 10 ml of fresh peripheral blood using Ficoll-Paque density gradient centrifugation. Trizol reagent was used to extract total RNA, and RNA quality was then checked on an Agilent 2100 Bioanalyzer.

The sample consisted of blood. The receptor comes from a man aged 45-65 years with Graves' ophthalmopathy. The V gene is TRBV7-2 and the J gene is TRBJ2-1; 9 bases in the middle match TRBD2. This receptor carries the CDR3 CASSLFLAGSGVEQFF. The nucleotide sequence is given as TGTGCCAGCAGCTTATTTCTAGCGGGATCCGGGGTCGAGCAGTTCTTC.